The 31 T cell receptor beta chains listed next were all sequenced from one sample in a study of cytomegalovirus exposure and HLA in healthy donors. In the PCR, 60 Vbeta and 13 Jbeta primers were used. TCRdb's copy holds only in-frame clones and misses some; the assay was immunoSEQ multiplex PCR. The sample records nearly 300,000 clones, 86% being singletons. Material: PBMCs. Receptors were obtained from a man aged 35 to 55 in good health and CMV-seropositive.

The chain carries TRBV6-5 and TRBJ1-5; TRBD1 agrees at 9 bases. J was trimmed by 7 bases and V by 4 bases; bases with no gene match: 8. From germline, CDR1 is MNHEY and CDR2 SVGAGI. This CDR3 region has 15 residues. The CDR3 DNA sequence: TGTGCCAGCAGTTCGGGACAGGGACTAAGACAGCCCCAGCATTTT. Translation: CASSSGQGLRQPQHF.

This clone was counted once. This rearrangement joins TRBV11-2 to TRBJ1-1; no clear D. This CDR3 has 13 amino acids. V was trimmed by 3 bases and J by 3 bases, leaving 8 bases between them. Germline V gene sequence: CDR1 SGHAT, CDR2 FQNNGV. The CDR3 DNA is TGTGCCAGCAGCTTGCAGTCGTACACTGAAGCTTTCTTT. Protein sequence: CASSLQSYTEAFF.

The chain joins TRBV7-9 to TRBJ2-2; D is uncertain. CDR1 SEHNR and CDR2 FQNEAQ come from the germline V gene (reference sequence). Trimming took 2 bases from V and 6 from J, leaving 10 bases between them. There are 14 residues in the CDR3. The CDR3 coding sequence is TGTGCCAGCAGCTTACGGTCCTCCCCCGGGGAGCTGTTTTTT. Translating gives CASSLRSSPGELFF. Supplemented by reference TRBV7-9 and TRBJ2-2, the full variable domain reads DTGVSQNPRHKITKRGQNVTFRCDPISEHNRLYWYRQTLGQGPEFLTYFQNEAQLEKSRLLSDRFSAERPKGSFSTLEIQRTEQGDSAMYLCASSLRSSPGELFFGEGSRLTVL.

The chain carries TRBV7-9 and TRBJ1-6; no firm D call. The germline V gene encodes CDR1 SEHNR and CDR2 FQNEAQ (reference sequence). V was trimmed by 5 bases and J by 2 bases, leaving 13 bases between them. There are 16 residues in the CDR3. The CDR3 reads CASSGMEGTYNSPLHF. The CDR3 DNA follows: TGTGCCAGCAGCGGTATGGAGGGCACCTATAATTCACCCCTCCACTTT.

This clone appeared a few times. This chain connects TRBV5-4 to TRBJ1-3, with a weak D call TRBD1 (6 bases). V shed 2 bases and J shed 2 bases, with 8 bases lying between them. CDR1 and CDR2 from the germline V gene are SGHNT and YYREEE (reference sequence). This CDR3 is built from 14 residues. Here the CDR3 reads CASSLNRAGNTIYF. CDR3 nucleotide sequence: TGTGCCAGCAGCTTAAACAGGGCTGGAAACACCATATATTTT.

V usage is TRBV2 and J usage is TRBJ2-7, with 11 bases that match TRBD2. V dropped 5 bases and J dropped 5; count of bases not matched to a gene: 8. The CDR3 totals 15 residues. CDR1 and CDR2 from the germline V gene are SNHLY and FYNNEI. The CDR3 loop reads CASSHLAGGGDEQYF. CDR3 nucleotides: TGTGCCAGCAGTCATCTAGCGGGAGGTGGGGACGAGCAGTACTTC. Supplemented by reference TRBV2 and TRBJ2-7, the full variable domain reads EPEVTQTPSHQVTQMGQEVILRCVPISNHLYFYWYRQILGQKVEFLVSFYNNEISEKSEIFDDQFSVERPDGSNFTLKIRSTKLEDSAMYFCASSHLAGGGDEQYFGPGTRLTVT.

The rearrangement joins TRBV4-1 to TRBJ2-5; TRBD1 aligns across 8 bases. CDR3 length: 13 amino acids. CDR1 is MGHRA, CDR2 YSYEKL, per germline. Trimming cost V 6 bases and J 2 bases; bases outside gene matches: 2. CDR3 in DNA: TGCGCCAGCAGGGACAGGGCGCAAGAGACCCAGTACTTC. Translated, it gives CASRDRAQETQYF.

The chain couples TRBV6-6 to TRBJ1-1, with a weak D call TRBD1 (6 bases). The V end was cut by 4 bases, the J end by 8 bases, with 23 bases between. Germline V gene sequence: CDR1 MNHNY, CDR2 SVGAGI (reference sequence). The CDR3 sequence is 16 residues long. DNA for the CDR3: TGTGCCAGCAGTTTCAATCCCACAGGGAGTCTCGACGAAGCTTTCTTT. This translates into CASSFNPTGSLDEAFF.

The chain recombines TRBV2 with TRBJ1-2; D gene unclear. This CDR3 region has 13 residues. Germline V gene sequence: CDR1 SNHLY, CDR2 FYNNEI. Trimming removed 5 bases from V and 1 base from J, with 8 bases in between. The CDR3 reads CASSPSLNYGYTF. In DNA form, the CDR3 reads TGTGCCAGCAGTCCCTCTCTTAACTATGGCTACACCTTC.

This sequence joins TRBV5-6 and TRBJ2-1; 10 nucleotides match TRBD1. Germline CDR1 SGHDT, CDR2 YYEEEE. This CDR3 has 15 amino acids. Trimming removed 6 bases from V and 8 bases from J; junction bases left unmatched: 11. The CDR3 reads CASNLRDRGADEQFF. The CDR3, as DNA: TGTGCCAGCAACCTCCGGGACAGGGGAGCGGATGAGCAGTTCTTC.

The chain's CDR3 is CASSLGDTIYEQYF. CDR3 coding DNA: TGTGCCAGCAGCTTGGGGGACACCATCTACGAGCAGTACTTC. The chain combines TRBV5-4 with TRBJ2-7, with D possibly matching TRBD1 (6 bases). CDR1 SGHNT and CDR2 YYREEE come from the germline V gene (reference sequence). V was cut by 0 bases and J by 3 bases, with 10 bases left in between. This CDR3 has 14 residues.

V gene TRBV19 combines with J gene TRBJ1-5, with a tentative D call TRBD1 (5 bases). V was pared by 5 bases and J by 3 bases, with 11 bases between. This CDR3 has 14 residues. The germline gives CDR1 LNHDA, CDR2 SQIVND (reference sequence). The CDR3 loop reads CASSPDSSNQPQHF. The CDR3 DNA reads TGTGCCAGTAGTCCAGACAGTTCCAATCAGCCCCAGCATTTT.

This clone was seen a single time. The CDR3 reads CAWSVRGTSNQPQHF. CDR3 nucleotides: TGTGCCTGGAGTGTACGGGGGACGAGCAATCAGCCCCAGCATTTT. This chain uses TRBV30 with TRBJ1-5; TRBD1 is a possible D gene (5 bases). This CDR3 spans 15 amino acids. Per germline, CDR1 GTSNPN and CDR2 SVGIG (reference sequence). Trimming took 0 bases from V and 1 from J, leaving 10 bases between them.

CDR3 nucleotides: TGTGCCAGCAGCCGAACGGGACAGGCCAATCAGCCCCAGCATTTT. Residues: CASSRTGQANQPQHF. The chain combines TRBV28 with TRBJ1-5; 8 nucleotides line up with TRBD1. The V segment lost 6 bases and the J segment 3 bases; nucleotides outside the gene matches: 7. The CDR3 loop spans 15 amino acids. Germline lookup yields CDR1 MDHEN and CDR2 SYDVKM.

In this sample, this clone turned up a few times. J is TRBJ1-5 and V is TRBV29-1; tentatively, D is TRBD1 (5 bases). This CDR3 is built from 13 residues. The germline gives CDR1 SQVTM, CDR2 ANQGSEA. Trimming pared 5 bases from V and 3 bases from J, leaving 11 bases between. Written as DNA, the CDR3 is TGCAGCGTTATGACAGTTTCCAATCAGCCCCAGCATTTT. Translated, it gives CSVMTVSNQPQHF.

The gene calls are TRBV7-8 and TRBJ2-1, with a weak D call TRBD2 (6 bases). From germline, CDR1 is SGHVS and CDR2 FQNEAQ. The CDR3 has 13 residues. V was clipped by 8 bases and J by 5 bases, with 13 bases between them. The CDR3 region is CASGGDNDNEQFF. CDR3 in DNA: TGTGCCAGCGGCGGGGATAACGACAATGAGCAGTTCTTC.

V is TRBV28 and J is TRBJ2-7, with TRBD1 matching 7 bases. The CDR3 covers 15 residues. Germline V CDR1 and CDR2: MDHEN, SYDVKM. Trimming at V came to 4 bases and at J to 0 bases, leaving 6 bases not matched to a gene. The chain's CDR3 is CASSSTGANSYEQYF. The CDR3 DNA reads TGTGCCAGCAGTTCCACAGGGGCGAACTCCTACGAGCAGTACTTC.

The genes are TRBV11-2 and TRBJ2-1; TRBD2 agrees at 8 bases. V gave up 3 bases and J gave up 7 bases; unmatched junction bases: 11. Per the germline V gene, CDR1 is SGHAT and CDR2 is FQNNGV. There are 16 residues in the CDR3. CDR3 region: CASSLPPGGRLNEQFF. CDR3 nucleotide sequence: TGTGCCAGCAGCTTGCCCCCCGGCGGGAGGTTAAATGAGCAGTTCTTC.

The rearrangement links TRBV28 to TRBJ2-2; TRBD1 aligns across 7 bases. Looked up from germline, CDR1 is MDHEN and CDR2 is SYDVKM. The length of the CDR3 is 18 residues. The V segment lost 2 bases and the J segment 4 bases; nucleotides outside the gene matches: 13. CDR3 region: CASSLKGASWRSTGELFF. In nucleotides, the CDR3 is TGTGCCAGCAGTTTAAAGGGGGCAAGTTGGAGGTCCACCGGGGAGCTGTTTTTT.

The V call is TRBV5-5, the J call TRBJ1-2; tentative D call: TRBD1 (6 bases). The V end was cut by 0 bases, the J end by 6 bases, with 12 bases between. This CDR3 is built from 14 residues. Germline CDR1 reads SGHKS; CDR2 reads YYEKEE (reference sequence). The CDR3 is CASSLEGTRDGYTF. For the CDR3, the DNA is TGTGCCAGCAGCTTGGAAGGGACACGGGATGGCTACACCTTC.

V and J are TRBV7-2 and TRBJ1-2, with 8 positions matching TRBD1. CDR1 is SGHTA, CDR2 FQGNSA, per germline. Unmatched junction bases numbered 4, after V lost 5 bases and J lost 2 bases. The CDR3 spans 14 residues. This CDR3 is CASSPGGANYGYTF. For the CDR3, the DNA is TGTGCCAGCAGCCCAGGGGGCGCAAACTATGGCTACACCTTC.

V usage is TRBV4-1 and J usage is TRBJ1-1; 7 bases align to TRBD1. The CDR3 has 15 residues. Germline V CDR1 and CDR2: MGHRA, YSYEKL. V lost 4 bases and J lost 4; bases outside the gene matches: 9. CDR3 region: CASSRLTGLGTEAFF. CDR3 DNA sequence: TGCGCCAGCAGCCGCTTGACAGGGTTGGGCACTGAAGCTTTCTTT.

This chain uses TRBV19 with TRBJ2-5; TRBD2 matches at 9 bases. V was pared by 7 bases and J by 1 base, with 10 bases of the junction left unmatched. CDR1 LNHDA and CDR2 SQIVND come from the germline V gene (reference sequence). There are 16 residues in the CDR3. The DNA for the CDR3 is TGTGCCAGTACCTTCACCGGGACTAGCATCCAAGAGACCCAGTACTTC. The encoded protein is CASTFTGTSIQETQYF.

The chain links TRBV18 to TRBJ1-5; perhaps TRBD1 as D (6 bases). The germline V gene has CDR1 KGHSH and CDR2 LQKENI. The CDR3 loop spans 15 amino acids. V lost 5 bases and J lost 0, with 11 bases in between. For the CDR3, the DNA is TGTGCCAGCTCAGGAACAGGGTTTAGCAATCAGCCCCAGCATTTT. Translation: CASSGTGFSNQPQHF.

The CDR3 sequence: CSVGPRGRTNYGYTF. The DNA of the CDR3 is TGCAGCGTTGGGCCCAGGGGGCGAACTAACTATGGCTACACCTTC. The chain is built from TRBV29-1 and TRBJ1-2, with 8 bases identical to TRBD1. Trimming cost V 4 bases and J 0 bases; bases outside gene matches: 7. The CDR3 spans 15 residues. The germline CDR1 and CDR2 sequences are SQVTM and ANQGSEA.

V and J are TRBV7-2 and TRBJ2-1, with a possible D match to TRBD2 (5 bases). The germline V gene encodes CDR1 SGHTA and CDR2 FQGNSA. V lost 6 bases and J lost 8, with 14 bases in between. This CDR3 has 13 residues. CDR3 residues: CASRLTGNDEQFF. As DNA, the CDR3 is TGTGCCAGCAGGCTTACGGGGAACGATGAGCAGTTCTTC.

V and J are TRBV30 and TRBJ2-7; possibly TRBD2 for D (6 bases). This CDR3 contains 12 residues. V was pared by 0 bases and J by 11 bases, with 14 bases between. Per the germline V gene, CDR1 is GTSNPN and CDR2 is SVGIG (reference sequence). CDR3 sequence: CAWSVGGGEEYF. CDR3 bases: TGTGCCTGGAGTGTCGGGGGAGGAGAGGAGTACTTC.

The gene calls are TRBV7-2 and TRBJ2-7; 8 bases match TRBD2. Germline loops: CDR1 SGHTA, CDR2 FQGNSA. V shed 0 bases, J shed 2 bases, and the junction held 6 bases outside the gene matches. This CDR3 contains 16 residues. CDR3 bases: TGTGCCAGCAGCTTAGCGGGACTAGGGAATACCTACGAGCAGTACTTC. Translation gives CASSLAGLGNTYEQYF.

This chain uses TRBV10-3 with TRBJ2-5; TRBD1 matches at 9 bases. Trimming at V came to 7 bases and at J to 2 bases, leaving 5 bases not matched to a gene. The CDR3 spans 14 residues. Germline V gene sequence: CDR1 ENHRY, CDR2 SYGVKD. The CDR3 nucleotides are TGTGCCATCAATCATGGACAGGGGCAAGAGACCCAGTACTTC. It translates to CAINHGQGQETQYF.

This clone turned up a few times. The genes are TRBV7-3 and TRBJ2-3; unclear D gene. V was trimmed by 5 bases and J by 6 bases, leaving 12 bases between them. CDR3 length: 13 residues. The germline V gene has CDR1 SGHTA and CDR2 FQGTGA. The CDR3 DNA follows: TGTGCCAGCAGCCCCCATCCACGGGATACGCAGTATTTT. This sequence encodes CASSPHPRDTQYF.

CDR3 loop: CASSSPRGGRTEAFF. CDR3 in DNA: TGTGCCAGCAGTTCCCCCCGGGGGGGACGGACTGAAGCTTTCTTT. This chain uses TRBV28 with TRBJ1-1, with a tentative D call TRBD1 (5 bases). V was clipped by 4 bases and J by 5 bases, with 17 bases between them. This CDR3 has 15 residues. CDR1 and CDR2 (germline): MDHEN, SYDVKM.